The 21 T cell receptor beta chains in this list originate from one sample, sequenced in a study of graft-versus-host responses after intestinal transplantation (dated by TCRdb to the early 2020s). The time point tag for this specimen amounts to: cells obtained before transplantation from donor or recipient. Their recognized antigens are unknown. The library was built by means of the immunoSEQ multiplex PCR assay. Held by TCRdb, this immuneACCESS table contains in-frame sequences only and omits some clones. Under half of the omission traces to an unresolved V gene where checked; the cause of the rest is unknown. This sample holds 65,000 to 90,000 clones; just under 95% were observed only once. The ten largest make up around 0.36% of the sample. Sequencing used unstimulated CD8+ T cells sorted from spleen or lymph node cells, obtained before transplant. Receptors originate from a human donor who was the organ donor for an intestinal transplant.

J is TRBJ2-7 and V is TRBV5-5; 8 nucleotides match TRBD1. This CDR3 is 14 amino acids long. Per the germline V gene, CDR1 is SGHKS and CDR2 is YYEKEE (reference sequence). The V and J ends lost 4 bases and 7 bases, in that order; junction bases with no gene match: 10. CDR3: CASSPGQVPWEQYF. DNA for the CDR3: TGTGCCAGCAGCCCGGGACAGGTGCCTTGGGAGCAGTACTTC.

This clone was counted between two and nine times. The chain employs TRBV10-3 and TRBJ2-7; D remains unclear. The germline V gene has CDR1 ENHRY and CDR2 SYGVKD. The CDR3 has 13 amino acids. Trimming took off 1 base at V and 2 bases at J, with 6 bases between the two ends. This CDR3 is CAISEYDTYEQYF. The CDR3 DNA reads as TGTGCCATCAGTGAGTACGACACCTACGAGCAGTACTTC.

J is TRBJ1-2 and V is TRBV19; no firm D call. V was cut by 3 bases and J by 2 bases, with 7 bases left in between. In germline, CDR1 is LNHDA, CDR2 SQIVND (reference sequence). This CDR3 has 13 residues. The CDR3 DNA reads TGTGCCAGTAGTATCTCTGCGAACTATGGCTACACCTTC. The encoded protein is CASSISANYGYTF. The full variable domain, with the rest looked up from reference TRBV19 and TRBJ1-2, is DGGITQSPKYLFRKEGQNVTLSCEQNLNHDAMYWYRQDPGQGLRLIYYSQIVNDFQKGDIAEGYSVSREKKESFPLTVTSAQKNPTAFYLCASSISANYGYTFGSGTRLTVV.

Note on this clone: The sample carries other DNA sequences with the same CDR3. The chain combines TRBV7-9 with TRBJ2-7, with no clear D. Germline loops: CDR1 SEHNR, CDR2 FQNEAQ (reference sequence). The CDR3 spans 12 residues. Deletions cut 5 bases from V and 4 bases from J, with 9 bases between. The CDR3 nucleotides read TGTGCCAGCAGCCCAACTCCTTACGAGCAGTACTTC. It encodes CASSPTPYEQYF.

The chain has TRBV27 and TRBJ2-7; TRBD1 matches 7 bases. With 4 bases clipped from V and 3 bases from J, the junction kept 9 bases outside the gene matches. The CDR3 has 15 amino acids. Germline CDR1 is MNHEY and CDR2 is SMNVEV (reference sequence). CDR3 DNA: TGTGCCAGCAGTTCCCGCCGGGACAGCTACTACGAGCAGTACTTC. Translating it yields CASSSRRDSYYEQYF.

CDR3 DNA: TGTGCCAGCAGTGAAGGAGGTGGATGGGAAAAACTGTTTTTT. It translates to CASSEGGGWEKLFF. The chain recombines TRBV6-1 with TRBJ1-4; D is ambiguous. Germline assignment: CDR1 MNHNS and CDR2 SASEGT. Trimming took 1 base from V and 8 from J, leaving 11 bases between them. The CDR3 runs 14 residues.

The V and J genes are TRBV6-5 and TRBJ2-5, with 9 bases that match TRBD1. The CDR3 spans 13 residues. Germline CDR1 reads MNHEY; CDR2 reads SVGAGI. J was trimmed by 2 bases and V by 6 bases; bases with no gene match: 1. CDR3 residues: CASRTGGQETQYF. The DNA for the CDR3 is TGTGCCAGCAGGACAGGGGGGCAAGAGACCCAGTACTTC.

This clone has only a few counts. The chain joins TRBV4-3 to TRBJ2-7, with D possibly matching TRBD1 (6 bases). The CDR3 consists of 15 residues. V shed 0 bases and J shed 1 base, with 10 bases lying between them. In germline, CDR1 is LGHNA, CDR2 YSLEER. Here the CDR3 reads CASSQESGESYEQYF. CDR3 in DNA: TGCGCCAGCAGCCAAGAATCAGGGGAATCCTACGAGCAGTACTTC.

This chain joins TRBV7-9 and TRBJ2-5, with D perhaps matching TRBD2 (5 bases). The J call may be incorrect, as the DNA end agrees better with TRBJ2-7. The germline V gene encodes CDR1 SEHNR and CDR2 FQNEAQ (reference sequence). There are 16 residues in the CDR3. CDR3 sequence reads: CASSLVVGLAGYEQYF. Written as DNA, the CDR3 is TGTGCCAGCAGCTTAGTGGTCGGTCTAGCCGGGTACGAGCAGTACTTC.

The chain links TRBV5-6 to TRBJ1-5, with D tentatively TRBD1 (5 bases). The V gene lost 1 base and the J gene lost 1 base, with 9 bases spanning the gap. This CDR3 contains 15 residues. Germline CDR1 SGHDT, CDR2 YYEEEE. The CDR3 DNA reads TGTGCCAGCAGCTTGTGGGGACTAAGCAATCAGCCCCAGCATTTT. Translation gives CASSLWGLSNQPQHF.

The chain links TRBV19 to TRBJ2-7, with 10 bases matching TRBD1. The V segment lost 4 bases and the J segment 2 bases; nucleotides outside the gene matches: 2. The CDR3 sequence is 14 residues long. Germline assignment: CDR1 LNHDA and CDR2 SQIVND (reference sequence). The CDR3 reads CASSNGQGAYEQYF. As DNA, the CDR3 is TGTGCCAGTAGTAATGGACAGGGGGCCTACGAGCAGTACTTC.

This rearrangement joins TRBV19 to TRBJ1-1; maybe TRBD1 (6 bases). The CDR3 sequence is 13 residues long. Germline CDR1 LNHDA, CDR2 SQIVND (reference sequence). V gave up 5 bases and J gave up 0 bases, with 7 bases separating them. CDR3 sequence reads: CASSYRVNTEAFF. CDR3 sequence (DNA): TGTGCCAGTAGTTACAGGGTGAACACTGAAGCTTTCTTT.

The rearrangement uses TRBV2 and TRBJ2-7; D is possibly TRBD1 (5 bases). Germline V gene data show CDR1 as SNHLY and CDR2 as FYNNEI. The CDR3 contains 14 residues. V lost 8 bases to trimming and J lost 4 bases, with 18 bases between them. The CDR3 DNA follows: TGTGCCAGCGGATTATCAGGGAAAGTATACGAGCAGTACTTC. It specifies CASGLSGKVYEQYF.

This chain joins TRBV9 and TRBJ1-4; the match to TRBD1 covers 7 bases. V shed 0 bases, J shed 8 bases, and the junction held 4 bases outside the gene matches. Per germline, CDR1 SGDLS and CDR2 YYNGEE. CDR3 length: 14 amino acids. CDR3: CASSVDRGGEKLFF. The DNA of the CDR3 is TGTGCCAGCAGCGTAGACAGGGGAGGCGAAAAACTGTTTTTT.

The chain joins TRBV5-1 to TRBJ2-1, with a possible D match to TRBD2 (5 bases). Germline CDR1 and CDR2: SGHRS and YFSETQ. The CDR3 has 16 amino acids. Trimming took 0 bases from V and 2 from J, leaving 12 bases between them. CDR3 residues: CASSLARTPPYNEQFF. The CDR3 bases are TGCGCCAGCAGCTTGGCCCGGACTCCGCCCTACAATGAGCAGTTCTTC.

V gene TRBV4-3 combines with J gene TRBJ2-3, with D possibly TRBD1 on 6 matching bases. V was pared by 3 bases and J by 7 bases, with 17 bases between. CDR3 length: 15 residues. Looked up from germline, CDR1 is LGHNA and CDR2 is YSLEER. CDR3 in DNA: TGCGCCAGCAGCCACGGACAGAGGAACGGGAATACGCAGTATTTT. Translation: CASSHGQRNGNTQYF.

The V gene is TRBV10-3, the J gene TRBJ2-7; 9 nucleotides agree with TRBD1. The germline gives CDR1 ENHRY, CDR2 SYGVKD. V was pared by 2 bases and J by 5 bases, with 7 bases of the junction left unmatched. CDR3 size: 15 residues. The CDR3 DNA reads TGTGCCATCAGTGAGCCCGCGGACAGGGGACACGAGCAGTACTTC. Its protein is CAISEPADRGHEQYF.

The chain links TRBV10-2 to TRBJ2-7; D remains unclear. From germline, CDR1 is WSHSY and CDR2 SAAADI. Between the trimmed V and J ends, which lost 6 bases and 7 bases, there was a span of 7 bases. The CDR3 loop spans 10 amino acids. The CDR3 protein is CASRSEEQYF. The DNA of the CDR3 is TGCGCCAGCAGATCGGAGGAGCAGTACTTC.

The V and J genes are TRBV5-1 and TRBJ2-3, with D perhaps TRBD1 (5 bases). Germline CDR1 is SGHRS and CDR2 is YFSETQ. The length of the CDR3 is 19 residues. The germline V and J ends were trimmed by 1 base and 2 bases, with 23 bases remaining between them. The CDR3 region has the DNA TGCGCCAGCAGCTTGTATGGCAGGGATACCTCTATACCCACAGATACGCAGTATTTT. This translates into CASSLYGRDTSIPTDTQYF.

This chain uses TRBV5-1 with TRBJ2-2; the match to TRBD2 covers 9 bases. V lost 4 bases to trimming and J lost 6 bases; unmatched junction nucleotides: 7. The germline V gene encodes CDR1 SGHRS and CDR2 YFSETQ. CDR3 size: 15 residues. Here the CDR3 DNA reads TGCGCCAGCAGCGGCGGGGGGGAACTATCCGGGGAGCTGTTTTTT. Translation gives CASSGGGELSGELFF.

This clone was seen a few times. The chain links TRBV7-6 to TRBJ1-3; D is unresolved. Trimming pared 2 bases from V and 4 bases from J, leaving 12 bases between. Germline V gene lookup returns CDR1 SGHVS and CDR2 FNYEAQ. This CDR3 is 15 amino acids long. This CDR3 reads CASSLWIGEGNTIYF. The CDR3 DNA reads TGTGCCAGCAGCTTATGGATTGGAGAAGGAAACACCATATATTTT.